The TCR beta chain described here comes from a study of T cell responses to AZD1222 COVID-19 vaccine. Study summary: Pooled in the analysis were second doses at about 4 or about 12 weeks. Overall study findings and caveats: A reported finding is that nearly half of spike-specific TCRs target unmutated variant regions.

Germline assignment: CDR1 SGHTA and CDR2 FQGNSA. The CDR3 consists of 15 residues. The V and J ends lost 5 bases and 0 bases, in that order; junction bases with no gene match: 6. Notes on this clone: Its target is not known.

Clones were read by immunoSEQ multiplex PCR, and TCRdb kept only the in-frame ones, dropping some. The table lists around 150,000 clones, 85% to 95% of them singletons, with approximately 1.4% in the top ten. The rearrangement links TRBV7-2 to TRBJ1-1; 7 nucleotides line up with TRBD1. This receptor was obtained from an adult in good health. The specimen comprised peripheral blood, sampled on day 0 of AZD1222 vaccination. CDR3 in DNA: TGTGCCAGCAGCCCACAGGGGTCCATGAACACTGAAGCTTTCTTT. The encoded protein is CASSPQGSMNTEAFF.